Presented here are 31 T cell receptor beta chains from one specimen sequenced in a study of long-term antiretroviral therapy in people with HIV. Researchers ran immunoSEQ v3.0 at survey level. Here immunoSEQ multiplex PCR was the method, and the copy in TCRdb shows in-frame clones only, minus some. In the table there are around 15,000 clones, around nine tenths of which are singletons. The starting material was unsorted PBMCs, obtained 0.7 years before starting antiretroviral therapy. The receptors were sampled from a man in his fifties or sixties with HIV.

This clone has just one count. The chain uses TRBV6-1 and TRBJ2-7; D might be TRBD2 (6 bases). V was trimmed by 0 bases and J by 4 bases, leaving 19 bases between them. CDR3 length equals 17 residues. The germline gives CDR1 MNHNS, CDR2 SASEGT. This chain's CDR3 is CASSEASYGTPPYEQYF. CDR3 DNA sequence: TGTGCCAGCAGTGAAGCATCCTACGGGACTCCCCCATACGAGCAGTACTTC.

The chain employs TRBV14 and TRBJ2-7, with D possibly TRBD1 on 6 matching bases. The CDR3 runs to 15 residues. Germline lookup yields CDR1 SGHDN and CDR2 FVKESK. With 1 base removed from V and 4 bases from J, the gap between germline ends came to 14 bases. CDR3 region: CASSQVVAGDYEQYF. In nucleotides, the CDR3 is TGTGCCAGCAGCCAAGTTGTGGCAGGGGATTACGAGCAGTACTTC.

The DNA for the CDR3 is TGTGCCAGCAGCTTAGGGGCGAGCGGAGCTTACGAGCAGTACTTC. Translated: CASSLGASGAYEQYF. The J gene is TRBJ2-7, the V gene TRBV7-2; maybe TRBD2 (5 bases). The germline gives CDR1 SGHTA, CDR2 FQGNSA. The CDR3 runs 15 residues. V shed 1 base and J shed 4 bases, with 14 bases lying between them.

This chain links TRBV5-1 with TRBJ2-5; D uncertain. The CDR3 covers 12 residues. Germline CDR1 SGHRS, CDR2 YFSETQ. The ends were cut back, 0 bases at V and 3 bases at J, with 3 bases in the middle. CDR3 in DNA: TGCGCCAGCAGCTTGGTAGAAGAGACCCAGTACTTC. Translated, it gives CASSLVEETQYF.

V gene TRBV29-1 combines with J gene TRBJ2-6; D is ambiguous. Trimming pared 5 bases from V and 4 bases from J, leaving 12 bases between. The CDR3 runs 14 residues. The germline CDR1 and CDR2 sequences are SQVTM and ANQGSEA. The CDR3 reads CSVRLLSGANVLTF. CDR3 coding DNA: TGCAGCGTTCGTTTACTTTCCGGGGCCAACGTCCTGACTTTC.

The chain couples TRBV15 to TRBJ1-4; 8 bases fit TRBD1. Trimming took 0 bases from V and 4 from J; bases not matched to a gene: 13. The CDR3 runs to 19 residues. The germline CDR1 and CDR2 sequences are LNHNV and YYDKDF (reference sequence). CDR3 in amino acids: CATSRDPRLQGEDNEKLFF. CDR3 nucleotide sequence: TGTGCCACCAGCAGAGATCCCCGCCTACAGGGGGAGGATAATGAAAAACTGTTTTTT.

The CDR3 DNA follows: TGTGCCAGCAGTTACTCGAATCCGGCCTTCACCGGGGAGCTGTTTTTT. Amino acids: CASSYSNPAFTGELFF. The genes are TRBV6-5 and TRBJ2-2; D gene uncertain. Trimming removed 0 bases at V and 4 bases at J, with 12 bases between. Germline values: CDR1 MNHEY, CDR2 SVGAGI. The CDR3 has 16 amino acids.

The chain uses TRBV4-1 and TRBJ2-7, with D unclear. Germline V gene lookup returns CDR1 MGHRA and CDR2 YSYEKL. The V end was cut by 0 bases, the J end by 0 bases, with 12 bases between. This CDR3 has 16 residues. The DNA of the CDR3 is TGCGCCAGCAGCCAAGATCTGAGCAAGAGCTCCTACGAGCAGTACTTC. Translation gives CASSQDLSKSSYEQYF.

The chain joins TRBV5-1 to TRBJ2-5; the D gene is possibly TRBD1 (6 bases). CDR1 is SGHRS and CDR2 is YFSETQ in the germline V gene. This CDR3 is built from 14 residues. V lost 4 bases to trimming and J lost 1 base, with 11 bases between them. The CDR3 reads CASSPQGTQETQYF. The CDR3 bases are TGCGCCAGCAGCCCCCAGGGGACCCAAGAGACCCAGTACTTC.

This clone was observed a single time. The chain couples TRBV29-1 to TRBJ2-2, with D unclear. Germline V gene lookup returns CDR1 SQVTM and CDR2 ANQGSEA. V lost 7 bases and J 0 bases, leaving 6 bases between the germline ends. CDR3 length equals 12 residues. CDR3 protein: CSAETNTGELFF. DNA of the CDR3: TGCAGCGCAGAAACGAACACCGGGGAGCTGTTTTTT.

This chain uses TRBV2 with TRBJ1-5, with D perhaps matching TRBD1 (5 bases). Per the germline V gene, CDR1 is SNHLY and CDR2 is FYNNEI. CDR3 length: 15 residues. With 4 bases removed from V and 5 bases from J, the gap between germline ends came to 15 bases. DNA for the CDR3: TGTGCCAGCAGTGGAGTTACCGGGGGGTATCAGCCCCAGCATTTT. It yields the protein CASSGVTGGYQPQHF.

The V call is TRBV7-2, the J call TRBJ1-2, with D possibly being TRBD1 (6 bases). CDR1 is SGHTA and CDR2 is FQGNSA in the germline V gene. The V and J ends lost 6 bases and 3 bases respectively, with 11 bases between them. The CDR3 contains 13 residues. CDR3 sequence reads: CASRGRGDYGYTF. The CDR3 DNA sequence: TGTGCCAGCAGGGGCAGGGGAGACTATGGCTACACCTTC.

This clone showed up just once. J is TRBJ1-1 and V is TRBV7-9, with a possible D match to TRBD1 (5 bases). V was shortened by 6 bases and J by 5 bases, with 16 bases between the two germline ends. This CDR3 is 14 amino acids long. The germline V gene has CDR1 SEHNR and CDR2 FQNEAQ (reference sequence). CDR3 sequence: CASRKGVGRTEAFF. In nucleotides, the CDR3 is TGTGCCAGCAGAAAAGGGGTTGGGAGGACTGAAGCTTTCTTT.

In DNA form, the CDR3 reads TGCGCCAGCAGCTTGAATTTAGCTCTAAGGGGAAATGAGCAGTTCTTC. This encodes CASSLNLALRGNEQFF. The rearrangement links TRBV5-1 to TRBJ2-1; D is possibly TRBD1 (5 bases). V was pared by 1 base and J by 7 bases, with 18 bases between. This CDR3 is built from 16 residues. Germline lookup yields CDR1 SGHRS and CDR2 YFSETQ. Full variable domain (outside the CDR3, taken from reference TRBV5-1 and TRBJ2-1): KAGVTQTPRYLIKTRGQQVTLSCSPISGHRSVSWYQQTPGQGLQFLFEYFSETQRNKGNFPGRFSGRQFSNSRSEMNVSTLELGDSALYLCASSLNLALRGNEQFFGPGTRLTVL.

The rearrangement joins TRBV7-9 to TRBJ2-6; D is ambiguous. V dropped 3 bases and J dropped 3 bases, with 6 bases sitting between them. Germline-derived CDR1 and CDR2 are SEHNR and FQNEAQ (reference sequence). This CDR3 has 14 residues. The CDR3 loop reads CASSFTHGANVLTF. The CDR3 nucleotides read TGTGCCAGCAGCTTCACTCATGGGGCCAACGTCCTGACTTTC.

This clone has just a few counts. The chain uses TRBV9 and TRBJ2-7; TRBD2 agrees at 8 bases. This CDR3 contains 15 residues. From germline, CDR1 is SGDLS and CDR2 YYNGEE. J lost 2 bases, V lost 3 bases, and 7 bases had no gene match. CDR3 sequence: CASSGGTSGTYEQYF. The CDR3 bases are TGTGCCAGCAGCGGCGGAACTAGCGGTACCTACGAGCAGTACTTC. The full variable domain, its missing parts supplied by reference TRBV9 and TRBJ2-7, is DSGVTQTPKHLITATGQRVTLRCSPRSGDLSVYWYQQSLDQGLQFLIQYYNGEERAKGNILERFSAQQFPDLHSELNLSSLELGDSALYFCASSGGTSGTYEQYFGPGTRLTVT.

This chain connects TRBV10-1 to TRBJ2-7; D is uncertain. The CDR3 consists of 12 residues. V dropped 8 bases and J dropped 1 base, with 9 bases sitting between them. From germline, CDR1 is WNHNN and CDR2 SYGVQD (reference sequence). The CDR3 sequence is CASGVSSYEQYF. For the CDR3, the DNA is TGCGCCAGCGGGGTCAGTTCCTACGAGCAGTACTTC.

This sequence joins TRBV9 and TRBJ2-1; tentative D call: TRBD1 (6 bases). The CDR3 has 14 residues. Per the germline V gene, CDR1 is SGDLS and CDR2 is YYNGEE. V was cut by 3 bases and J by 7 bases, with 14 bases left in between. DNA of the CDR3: TGTGCCAGCAGCGCCGCGATGGGACAAAATGAGCAGTTCTTC. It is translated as CASSAAMGQNEQFF.

Written as DNA, the CDR3 is TGTGCCAGCAGTGAACCCACAGGGCTGGTCAAAAACATTCAGTACTTC. As protein: CASSEPTGLVKNIQYF. The V and J genes are TRBV2 and TRBJ2-4; TRBD1 is a possible D gene (6 bases). CDR1 SNHLY and CDR2 FYNNEI come from the germline V gene. CDR3 size: 16 residues. The V end lost 2 bases, the J end lost 3 bases, and 14 bases lay between the germline ends.

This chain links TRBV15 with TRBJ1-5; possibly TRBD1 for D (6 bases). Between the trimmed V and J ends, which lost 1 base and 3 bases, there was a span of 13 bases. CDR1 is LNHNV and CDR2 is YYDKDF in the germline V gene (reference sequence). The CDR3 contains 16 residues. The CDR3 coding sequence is TGTGCCACCAGCAGAGTCCGCGGGACACACAATCAGCCCCAGCATTTT. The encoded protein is CATSRVRGTHNQPQHF.

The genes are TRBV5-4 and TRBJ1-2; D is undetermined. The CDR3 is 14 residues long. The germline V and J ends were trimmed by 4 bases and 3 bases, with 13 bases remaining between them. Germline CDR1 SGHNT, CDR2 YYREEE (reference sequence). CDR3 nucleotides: TGTGCCAGCAGCCCAGAGGTGGGCCACTATGGCTACACCTTC. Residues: CASSPEVGHYGYTF.

The CDR3 region is CASSQDLNRLRGYTF. The CDR3 DNA sequence: TGCGCCAGCAGCCAAGATCTTAACAGGTTGAGGGGCTACACCTTC. J is TRBJ1-2 and V is TRBV4-3; possibly TRBD1 for D (5 bases). V lost 0 bases and J lost 8, with 16 bases in between. CDR3 length: 15 amino acids. The germline CDR1 and CDR2 sequences are LGHNA and YSLEER.

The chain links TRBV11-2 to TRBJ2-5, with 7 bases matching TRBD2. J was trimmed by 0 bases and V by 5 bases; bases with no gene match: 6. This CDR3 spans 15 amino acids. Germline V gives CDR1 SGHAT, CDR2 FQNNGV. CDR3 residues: CASSLMGGYQETQYF. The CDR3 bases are TGTGCCAGCAGCCTAATGGGGGGGTACCAAGAGACCCAGTACTTC.

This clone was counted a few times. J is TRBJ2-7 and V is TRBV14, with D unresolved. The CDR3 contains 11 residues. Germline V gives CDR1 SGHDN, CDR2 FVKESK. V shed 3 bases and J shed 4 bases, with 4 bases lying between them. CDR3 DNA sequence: TGTGCCAGCAGCCACAGTTACGAGCAGTACTTC. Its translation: CASSHSYEQYF.

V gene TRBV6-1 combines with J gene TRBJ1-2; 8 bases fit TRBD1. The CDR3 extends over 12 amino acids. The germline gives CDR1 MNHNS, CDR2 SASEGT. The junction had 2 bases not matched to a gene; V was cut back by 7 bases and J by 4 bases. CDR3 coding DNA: TGTGCCAGCACCGGACAGGGCTATGGCTACACCTTC. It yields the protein CASTGQGYGYTF.

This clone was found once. The CDR3 here is CASSLDPSGTEAFF. Here the CDR3 DNA reads TGCGCCAGCAGCTTGGATCCATCGGGCACTGAAGCTTTCTTT. The genes are TRBV5-1 and TRBJ1-1; D is unresolved. CDR1 SGHRS and CDR2 YFSETQ come from the germline V gene. The CDR3 loop spans 14 amino acids. V was cut by 0 bases and J by 4 bases, with 10 bases left in between.

CDR3 protein: CASSLALGQVYGYTF. CDR3 DNA sequence: TGCGCCAGCAGCTTGGCCCTGGGACAGGTCTATGGCTACACCTTC. The chain links TRBV5-1 to TRBJ1-2; 8 nucleotides line up with TRBD1. The CDR3 is 15 residues long. Germline V gives CDR1 SGHRS, CDR2 YFSETQ. V was clipped by 0 bases and J by 4 bases; unmatched bases: 5.

CDR3 in DNA: TGTGCCAGCAGTTACTCGAAGACAGGGGGCTTCTATGGCTACACCTTC. It codes for CASSYSKTGGFYGYTF. This chain links TRBV6-5 with TRBJ1-2; 10 bases agree with TRBD1. Germline CDR1 is MNHEY and CDR2 is SVGAGI. The CDR3 totals 16 residues. V dropped 0 bases and J dropped 4; count of bases not matched to a gene: 5.

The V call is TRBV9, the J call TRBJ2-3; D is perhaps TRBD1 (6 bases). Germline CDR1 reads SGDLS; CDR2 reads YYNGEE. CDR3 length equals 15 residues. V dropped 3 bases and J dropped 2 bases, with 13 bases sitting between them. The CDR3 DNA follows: TGTGCCAGCAGCGGCCGACAGGAGCCCACAGATACGCAGTATTTT. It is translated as CASSGRQEPTDTQYF.

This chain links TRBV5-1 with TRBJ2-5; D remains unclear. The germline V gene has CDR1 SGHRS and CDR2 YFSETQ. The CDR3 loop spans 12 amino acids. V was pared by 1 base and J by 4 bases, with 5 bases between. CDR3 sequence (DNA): TGCGCCAGCAGCTTGTATCTAGAGACCCAGTACTTC. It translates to CASSLYLETQYF.

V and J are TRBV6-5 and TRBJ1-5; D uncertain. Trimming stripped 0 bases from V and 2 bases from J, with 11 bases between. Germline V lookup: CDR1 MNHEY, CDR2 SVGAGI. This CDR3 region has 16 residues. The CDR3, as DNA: TGTGCCAGCAGTTACTCGAGATCCGGTGGCAATCAGCCCCAGCATTTT. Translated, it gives CASSYSRSGGNQPQHF.